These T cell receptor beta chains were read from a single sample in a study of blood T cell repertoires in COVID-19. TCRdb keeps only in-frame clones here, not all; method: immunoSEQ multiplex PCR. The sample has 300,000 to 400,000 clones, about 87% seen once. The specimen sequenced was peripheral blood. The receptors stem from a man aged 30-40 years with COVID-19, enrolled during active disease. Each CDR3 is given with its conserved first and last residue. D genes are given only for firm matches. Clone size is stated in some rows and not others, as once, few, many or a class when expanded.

DNA: TGCGCCAGCAGCCAGCTTCTAGCGGGAGTCCCCCGACCGACAGATACGCAGTATTTT
CDR3: CASSQLLAGVPRPTDTQYF
size: once
V: TRBV4-1
length: 19
D: TRBD2
J: TRBJ2-3

DNA: TGTGCCAGCAACTTGGGAGGGCAGGAGACCCAGTACTTC
CDR3: CASNLGGQETQYF
size: .
V: TRBV6-6
length: 13
D: TRBD2
J: TRBJ2-5

DNA: TGCAGCGTTGAAGAGGGAGGGGAAGCTTTCTTT
CDR3: CSVEEGGEAFF
size: .
V: TRBV29-1
length: 11
D: .
J: TRBJ1-1

DNA: TGCGCCAGCAGCTTGTCAGTTAACACTGAAGCTTTCTTT
CDR3: CASSLSVNTEAFF
size: .
V: TRBV5-1
length: 13
D: .
J: TRBJ1-1

DNA: TGTGCCAGCAGCGCGGGACTAGCCAAAAACATTCAGTACTTC
CDR3: CASSAGLAKNIQYF
size: .
V: TRBV7-2
length: 14
D: .
J: TRBJ2-4

DNA: TGTGCCAGCAGTTACTGGACTAGCGGTAGCACAGATACGCAGTATTTT
CDR3: CASSYWTSGSTDTQYF
size: .
V: TRBV6-2/TRBV6-3
length: 16
D: TRBD2
J: TRBJ2-3

DNA: TGTGCTAGTGGTTTGAGCGGGAGAAGTTACAATGAGCAGTTCTTC
CDR3: CASGLSGRSYNEQFF
size: few
V: TRBV12-5
length: 15
D: TRBD2
J: TRBJ2-1

DNA: TGTGCCAGCAGTTTATCGGCGAGGGGCAATCAGCCCCAGCATTTT
CDR3: CASSLSARGNQPQHF
size: few
V: TRBV27
length: 15
D: .
J: TRBJ1-5

DNA: TGTGCCAGTAGTAAGCAGGGGGCCGGTGGCTACACCTTC
CDR3: CASSKQGAGGYTF
size: .
V: TRBV19
length: 13
D: TRBD1
J: TRBJ1-2

DNA: TGTGCCAGTCGTCGCTCAGGCGAAAAACTGTTTTTT
CDR3: CASRRSGEKLFF
size: few
V: TRBV6-5
length: 12
D: .
J: TRBJ1-4

DNA: TGTGCCAGCAGTATTAGCTCCTATAATTCACCCCTCCACTTT
CDR3: CASSISSYNSPLHF
size: .
V: TRBV27
length: 14
D: .
J: TRBJ1-6

DNA: TGTGCCAGCAGCCAAGAGGCGGGGACAGGGTTTGTTCAGCCCCAGCATTTT
CDR3: CASSQEAGTGFVQPQHF
size: .
V: TRBV4-2
length: 17
D: TRBD1
J: TRBJ1-5

DNA: TGTGCCAGCAGCGCTCAAGCCCAGGGACAGGGGGTAGCCTACGAGCAGTACTTC
CDR3: CASSAQAQGQGVAYEQYF
size: .
V: TRBV4-2
length: 18
D: TRBD1
J: TRBJ2-7

DNA: TGCGCCAGCAGCCAAGTTGGCACCTACGAGCAGTACTTC
CDR3: CASSQVGTYEQYF
size: once
V: TRBV4-1
length: 13
D: .
J: TRBJ2-7

DNA: TGTGCCAGCAGCGATGAGACAGGGGTCGTCACCGGGGAGCTGTTTTTT
CDR3: CASSDETGVVTGELFF
size: .
V: TRBV9
length: 16
D: TRBD1
J: TRBJ2-2

DNA: TGTGCCAGCAGCCGCGCTAGCGGGGGGCCCGCCACAGATACGCAGTATTTT
CDR3: CASSRASGGPATDTQYF
size: .
V: TRBV7-2
length: 17
D: TRBD2
J: TRBJ2-3

DNA: TGTGCCAGTAGTTCCCTCCCCCAGCAGTGGGCGACTGAGCAGTTCTTC
CDR3: CASSSLPQQWATEQFF
size: .
V: TRBV19
length: 16
D: .
J: TRBJ2-1

DNA: TGTGCCAGCAGAATAAATGAAAAACTGTTTTTT
CDR3: CASRINEKLFF
size: few
V: TRBV28
length: 11
D: .
J: TRBJ1-4

DNA: TGTGCCAGCAGCATCCTAGCGGGGACAGATACGCAGTATTTT
CDR3: CASSILAGTDTQYF
size: .
V: TRBV7-2
length: 14
D: TRBD2
J: TRBJ2-3

DNA: TGTGCCAGTAGTAACCGGGACAGGGGGCTCGAGCAGTACTTC
CDR3: CASSNRDRGLEQYF
size: .
V: TRBV19
length: 14
D: TRBD1
J: TRBJ2-7

DNA: TGTGCCAGCTCCCGGACAGGGGGCAATCAGCCCCAGCATTTT
CDR3: CASSRTGGNQPQHF
size: .
V: TRBV18
length: 14
D: TRBD1
J: TRBJ1-5

DNA: TGTGCCAGCACCACGCGTCGGGACACTGAAGCTTTCTTT
CDR3: CASTTRRDTEAFF
size: .
V: TRBV2
length: 13
D: .
J: TRBJ1-1

DNA: TGTGCCAGCAGCCAAGCTTTCCGGGGAGGGGTGAGAGAGACCCAGTACTTC
CDR3: CASSQAFRGGVRETQYF
size: .
V: TRBV3-1/TRBV3-2
length: 17
D: TRBD2
J: TRBJ2-5

DNA: TGTGCCAGCAGTGATGATTATCAGGGGTACACTAACTATGGCTACACCTTC
CDR3: CASSDDYQGYTNYGYTF
size: .
V: TRBV6-1
length: 17
D: .
J: TRBJ1-2

DNA: TGTGCCAGTACCCAAGAGGGGGCAGGTTCACCCCTCCACTTT
CDR3: CASTQEGAGSPLHF
size: .
V: TRBV19
length: 14
D: TRBD1
J: TRBJ1-6

DNA: TGTGCCAGCAGTCGGACAGGGGATACCTACGAGCAGTACTTC
CDR3: CASSRTGDTYEQYF
size: .
V: TRBV6-6
length: 14
D: TRBD1
J: TRBJ2-7

DNA: TGTGCCAGCAGCGTAGGACTAGCGGGGGGAAGCACAGATACGCAGTATTTT
CDR3: CASSVGLAGGSTDTQYF
size: .
V: TRBV9
length: 17
D: TRBD2
J: TRBJ2-3

DNA: TGTGCCAGCAGGCAGCCAGGGCTTGGCTACACCTTC
CDR3: CASRQPGLGYTF
size: .
V: TRBV27
length: 12
D: .
J: TRBJ1-2

DNA: TGTGCCATCAGTGAGTCTACAGGGGGCCGGGATGGCTACACCTTC
CDR3: CAISESTGGRDGYTF
size: few
V: TRBV10-3
length: 15
D: TRBD1
J: TRBJ1-2

DNA: TGCGCCAGCAGCTTCCGCAGACAGAACACTGAAGCTTTCTTT
CDR3: CASSFRRQNTEAFF
size: .
V: TRBV5-1
length: 14
D: .
J: TRBJ1-1

DNA: TGTGCCAGCAGCGTAGACCCCGGGGGCTATGGCTACACCTTC
CDR3: CASSVDPGGYGYTF
size: .
V: TRBV9
length: 14
D: .
J: TRBJ1-2

DNA: TGTGCCAGCACCCCGGGAGGCACTGAAGCTTTCTTT
CDR3: CASTPGGTEAFF
size: .
V: TRBV9
length: 12
D: .
J: TRBJ1-1

DNA: TGTGCCAGCAGTTTATCGGGCGGGAGAATGGTCACCGGGGAGCTGTTTTTT
CDR3: CASSLSGGRMVTGELFF
size: .
V: TRBV27
length: 17
D: TRBD2
J: TRBJ2-2

DNA: TGCAGCGGGGGACAGGGGGTTTCTGGAGAGACCCAGTACTTC
CDR3: CSGGQGVSGETQYF
size: .
V: TRBV29-1
length: 14
D: TRBD1
J: TRBJ2-5

DNA: TGTGCCAGCAGTAACTACTGGGCGACGAGCTCCTACGAGCAGTACTTC
CDR3: CASSNYWATSSYEQYF
size: .
V: TRBV6-5
length: 16
D: .
J: TRBJ2-7

DNA: TGTGCCAGCAGCTTAACCGGGACAGGTCCCTATGGCTACACCTTC
CDR3: CASSLTGTGPYGYTF
size: .
V: TRBV7-3
length: 15
D: TRBD1
J: TRBJ1-2

DNA: TGTGCCAGCTCACCTATGCTGGGACAGCTCTCTGGAAACACCATATATTTT
CDR3: CASSPMLGQLSGNTIYF
size: .
V: TRBV18
length: 17
D: TRBD1
J: TRBJ1-3

DNA: TGTGCCAGTAGTATACAACGTTGGGGAGCCGCGGTGTACAATGAGCAGTTCTTC
CDR3: CASSIQRWGAAVYNEQFF
size: .
V: TRBV19
length: 18
D: .
J: TRBJ2-1

DNA: TGTGCCAGCAGCTCTCCTACAGGGGGATATGAGCAGTTCTTC
CDR3: CASSSPTGGYEQFF
size: .
V: TRBV5-4
length: 14
D: TRBD1
J: TRBJ2-1

DNA: TGTGCCAGCAGCTTAGGGGGACTAGCGGGACGTCGTAGCAATGAGCAGTTCTTC
CDR3: CASSLGGLAGRRSNEQFF
size: .
V: TRBV13
length: 18
D: TRBD2
J: TRBJ2-1

DNA: TGTGCCAGCACGCCCCGCGGGGGCACTGAAGCTTTCTTT
CDR3: CASTPRGGTEAFF
size: .
V: TRBV12-3/TRBV12-4
length: 13
D: .
J: TRBJ1-1

DNA: TGTGCCACCAGCAGAGGGGCTAGCGGGAGGGCCGCAGATACGCAGTATTTT
CDR3: CATSRGASGRAADTQYF
size: .
V: TRBV15
length: 17
D: TRBD2
J: TRBJ2-3

DNA: TGTGCCTGGAGTGGACAGCTGAACACTGAAGCTTTCTTT
CDR3: CAWSGQLNTEAFF
size: .
V: TRBV30
length: 13
D: .
J: TRBJ1-1

DNA: TGTGCCTTCTCAGGGGGGTCGGGGGAGCAGTACTTC
CDR3: CAFSGGSGEQYF
size: .
V: TRBV30
length: 12
D: .
J: TRBJ2-7